This record concerns one TCR beta chain sequence. As yet, its antigen is unknown. All TRB cDNA libraries came from 5' RACE performed with UMI labels. Reprocessing the 5' RACE reads, TCRdb reports a single entry for every CDR3 protein and omits DNA. The listing records about 120,000 distinct CDR3 sequences. Looked up from germline, CDR1 is LGHDT and CDR2 is YNNKEL (reference sequence). This CDR3 contains 15 residues. The record originates from a study of CXCR3-negative and CXCR3-positive naive CD8 T cells. Study-wide background: For each library, about 1.5 +/- 0.3 million TRB reads were obtained, some 130 million in total.

General study points: High diversity, comparable across both naive subsets, contrasted with much lower diversity in memory CD8+ cells. For naive cells, CXCR3-negative and CXCR3-positive subsets had similar TRBV-TRBJ usage; for memory cells, usage differed. Higher TRB CDR3 hydrophobicity marked CXCR3-positive naive cells relative to CXCR3-negative naive cells.

Naive CD8+ T cells carried a CD45RO-CCR7+CD27+CD95- phenotype. V is TRBV3-1 and J is TRBJ2-3; TCRdb's D call, TRBD2, is unchecked because there is no DNA. This TCR was recovered from a human donor in good health. Some clones in this sample may be carry-over from other donors' samples. Source material: naive CXCR3+ CD8+ T cells from blood. Sample subset: CD45RO-CCR7+CD27+CD95- naive CD8+ T cells expressing CXCR3 (TNR3+). CDR3 residues: CASSQDSGGWDTQYF.